This T cell receptor (beta chain) was obtained from a study of blood T cells in healthy people across ages. PCR was performed a second time for roughly 7 to 12 cycles using a sample-barcoded 5' primer and a J-beta primer mix. TCRdb re-called the 5' RACE reads through MiXCR, storing one row per CDR3 protein. The profile shows around 1,700,000 distinct CDR3 sequences, 28% of them singletons. The length of the CDR3 is 14 residues. This clonotype was seen repeatedly, ten times or more. The chain is built from TRBV21-1 and TRBJ2-4; TRBD2, as called in the table, went unchecked against the DNA. TRBV21-1 is deemed a pseudogene. The receptor was derived from a woman younger than 45 in good health. Sequenced material: blood. The CDR3 DNA is TGTGCCAGCAGCAAGGGACTCCTAAAGCGGGTTCAGTACTTC. The encoded protein is CASSKGLLKRVQYF.